The 5 T cell receptor beta chains presented below share a single source sample, sequenced in a study of blood T cell repertoires in COVID-19. Only in-frame clones appear in the TCRdb table, and some are missing; sequencing was by immunoSEQ multiplex PCR. The sample includes around 200,000 clones, more than 85% of them seen just once. The sample comprised peripheral blood. These receptors originate from a man aged 30 to 45 with acute or convalescent COVID-19.

The rearrangement links TRBV15 to TRBJ1-4, with D possibly being TRBD1 (6 bases). The CDR3 length is 14 residues. Trimming pared 1 base from V and 10 bases from J, leaving 13 bases between. Germline V gene data show CDR1 as LNHNV and CDR2 as YYDKDF (reference sequence). The CDR3 nucleotides are TGTGCCACCAGCAGAGTCCGGGACATTGGAAAACTGTTTTTT. Protein product: CATSRVRDIGKLFF.

The gene calls are TRBV9 and TRBJ2-3, with a weak D call TRBD1 (5 bases). Trimming shortened V by 3 bases and J by 5 bases, and 13 bases separated the two germline ends. CDR1 SGDLS and CDR2 YYNGEE come from the germline V gene. CDR3 size: 14 residues. CDR3 bases: TGTGCCAGCAGCGACCCTCTAGGGGTAGATACGCAGTATTTT. Protein product: CASSDPLGVDTQYF.

The rearrangement joins TRBV27 to TRBJ1-5, with 7 nucleotides matching TRBD1. Trimming took 7 bases from V and 7 from J; bases not matched to a gene: 10. Germline V gene lookup returns CDR1 MNHEY and CDR2 SMNVEV (reference sequence). The CDR3 is 14 residues long. The DNA for the CDR3 is TGTGCCAGCACCCCGAGACAGGGAGGCCAGCCCCAGCATTTT. This sequence encodes CASTPRQGGQPQHF.

This clone was detected a few times. DNA for the CDR3: TGTGCCGGTTCGACCGGTTGGGGAGGCGGTCAGCCCCAGCATTTT. Translation gives CAGSTGWGGGQPQHF. The genes are TRBV19 and TRBJ1-5; D gene uncertain. V dropped 11 bases and J dropped 6 bases, with 23 bases sitting between them. The CDR3 extends over 15 amino acids. Germline V gives CDR1 LNHDA, CDR2 SQIVND (reference sequence).

The chain has TRBV19 and TRBJ2-2, with TRBD2 identical over 9 bases. Germline-derived CDR1 and CDR2 are LNHDA and SQIVND (reference sequence). The CDR3 extends over 17 amino acids. V lost 4 bases and J lost 2; bases outside the gene matches: 8. CDR3 protein: CASSTGLALINTGELFF. The CDR3 nucleotides are TGTGCCAGTAGTACGGGACTAGCTTTGATAAACACCGGGGAGCTGTTTTTT.